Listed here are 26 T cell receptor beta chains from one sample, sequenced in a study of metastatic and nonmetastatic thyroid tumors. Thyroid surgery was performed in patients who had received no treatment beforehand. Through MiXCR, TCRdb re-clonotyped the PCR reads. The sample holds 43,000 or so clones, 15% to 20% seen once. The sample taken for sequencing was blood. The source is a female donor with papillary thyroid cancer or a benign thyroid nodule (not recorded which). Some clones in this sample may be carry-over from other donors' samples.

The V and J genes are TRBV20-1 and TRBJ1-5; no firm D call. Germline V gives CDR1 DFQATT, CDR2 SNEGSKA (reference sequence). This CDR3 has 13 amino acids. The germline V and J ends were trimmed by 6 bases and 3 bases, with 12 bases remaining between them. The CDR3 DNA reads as TGCAGTGCAAGTACGGGCCTCAATCAGCCCCAGCATTTT. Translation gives CSASTGLNQPQHF.

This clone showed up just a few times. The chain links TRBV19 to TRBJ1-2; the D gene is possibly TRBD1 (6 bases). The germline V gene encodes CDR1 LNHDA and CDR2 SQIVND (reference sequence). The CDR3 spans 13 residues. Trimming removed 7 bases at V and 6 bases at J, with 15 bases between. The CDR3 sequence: CASNQAGVNGYTF. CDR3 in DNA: TGTGCCAGTAATCAGGCAGGGGTCAATGGCTACACCTTC.

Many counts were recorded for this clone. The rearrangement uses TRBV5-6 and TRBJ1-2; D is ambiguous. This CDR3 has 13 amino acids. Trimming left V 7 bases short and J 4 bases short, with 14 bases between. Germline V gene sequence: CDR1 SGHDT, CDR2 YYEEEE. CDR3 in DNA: TGTGCCAGCCACAGAGGGAACAGCTATGGCTACACCTTC. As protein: CASHRGNSYGYTF.

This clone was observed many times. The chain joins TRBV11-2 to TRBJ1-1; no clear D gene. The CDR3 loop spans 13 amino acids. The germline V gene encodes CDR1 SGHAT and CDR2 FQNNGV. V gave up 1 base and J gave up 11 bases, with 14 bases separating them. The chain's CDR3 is CASSLGVSSGAFF. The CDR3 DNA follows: TGTGCCAGCAGCTTAGGTGTCAGTTCTGGCGCTTTCTTT.

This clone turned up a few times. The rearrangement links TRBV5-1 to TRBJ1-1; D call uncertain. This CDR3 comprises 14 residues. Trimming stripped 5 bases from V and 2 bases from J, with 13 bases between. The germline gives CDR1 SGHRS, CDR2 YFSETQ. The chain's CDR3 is CASRSGQENTEAFF. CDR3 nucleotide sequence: TGCGCCAGCAGGAGTGGGCAAGAAAACACTGAAGCTTTCTTT.

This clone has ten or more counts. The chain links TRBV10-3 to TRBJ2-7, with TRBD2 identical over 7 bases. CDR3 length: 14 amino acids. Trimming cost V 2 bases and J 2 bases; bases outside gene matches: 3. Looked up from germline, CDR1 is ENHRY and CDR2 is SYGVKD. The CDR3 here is CAISEIGGTYEQYF. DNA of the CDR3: TGTGCCATCAGTGAGATCGGGGGGACCTACGAGCAGTACTTC.

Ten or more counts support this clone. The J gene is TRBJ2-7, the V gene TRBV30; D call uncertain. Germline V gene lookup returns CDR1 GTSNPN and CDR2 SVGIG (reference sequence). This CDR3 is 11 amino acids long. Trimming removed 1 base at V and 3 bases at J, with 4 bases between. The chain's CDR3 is CAWSGDYEQYF. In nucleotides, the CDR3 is TGTGCCTGGAGTGGTGACTACGAGCAGTACTTC.

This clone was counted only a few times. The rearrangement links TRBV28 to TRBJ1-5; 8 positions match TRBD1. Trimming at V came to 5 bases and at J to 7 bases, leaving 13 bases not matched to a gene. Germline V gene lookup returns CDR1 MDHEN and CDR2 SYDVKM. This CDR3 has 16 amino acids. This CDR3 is CASSSARAGGGQPQHF. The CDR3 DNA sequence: TGTGCCAGCAGTAGCGCCAGGGCAGGGGGCGGCCAGCCCCAGCATTTT.

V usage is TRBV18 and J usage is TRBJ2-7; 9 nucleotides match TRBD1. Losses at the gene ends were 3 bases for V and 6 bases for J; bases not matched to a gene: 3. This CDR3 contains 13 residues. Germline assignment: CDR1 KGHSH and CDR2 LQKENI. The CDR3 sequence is CASSPTGGREQYF. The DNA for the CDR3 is TGTGCCAGCTCACCTACAGGGGGCCGCGAGCAGTACTTC.

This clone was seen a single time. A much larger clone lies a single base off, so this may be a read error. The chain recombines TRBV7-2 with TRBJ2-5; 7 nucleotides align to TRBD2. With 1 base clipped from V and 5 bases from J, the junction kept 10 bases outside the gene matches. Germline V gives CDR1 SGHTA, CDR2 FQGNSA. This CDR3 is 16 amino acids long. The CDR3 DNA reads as TGTGCCAGCAGCTTAGTGGCTAGCGGAGGGTCGGAGACCCAGTACTTC. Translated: CASSLVASGGSETQYF.

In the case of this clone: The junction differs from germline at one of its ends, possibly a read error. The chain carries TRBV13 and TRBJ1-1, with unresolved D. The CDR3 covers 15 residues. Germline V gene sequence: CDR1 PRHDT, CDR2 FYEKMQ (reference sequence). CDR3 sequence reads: CVSSWDPRPNTEAFF. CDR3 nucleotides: TGTGTCAGCAGCTGGGATCCAAGGCCGAACACTGAAGCTTTCTTT. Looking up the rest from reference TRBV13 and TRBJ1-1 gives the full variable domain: AAGVIQSPRHLIKEKRETATLKCYPIPRHDTVYWYQQGPGQDPQFLISFYEKMQSDKGSIPDRFSAQQFSDYHSELNMSSLELGDSALYFCVSSWDPRPNTEAFFGQGTRLTVV.

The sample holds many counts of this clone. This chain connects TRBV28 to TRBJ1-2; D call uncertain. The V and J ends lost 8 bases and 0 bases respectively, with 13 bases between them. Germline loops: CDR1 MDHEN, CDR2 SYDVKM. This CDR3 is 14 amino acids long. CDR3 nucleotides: TGTGCCAGCGGTTCTCCCATCTCTAACTATGGCTACACCTTC. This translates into CASGSPISNYGYTF.

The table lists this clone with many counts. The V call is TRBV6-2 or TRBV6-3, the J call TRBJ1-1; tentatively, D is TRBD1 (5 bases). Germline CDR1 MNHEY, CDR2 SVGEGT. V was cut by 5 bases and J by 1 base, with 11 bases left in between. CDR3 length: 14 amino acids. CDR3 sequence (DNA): TGTGCCAGCAGTACATGGGACGGGAACACTGAAGCTTTCTTT. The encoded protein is CASSTWDGNTEAFF.

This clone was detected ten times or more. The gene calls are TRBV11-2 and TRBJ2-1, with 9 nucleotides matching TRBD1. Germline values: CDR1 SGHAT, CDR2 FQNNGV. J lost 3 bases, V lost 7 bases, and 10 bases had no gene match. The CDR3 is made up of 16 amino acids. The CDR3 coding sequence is TGTGCCAGCATCCCTCCGGGACAGGGTAACTACAATGAGCAGTTCTTC. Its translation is CASIPPGQGNYNEQFF. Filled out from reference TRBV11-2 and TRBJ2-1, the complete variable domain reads EAGVAQSPRYKIIEKRQSVAFWCNPISGHATLYWYQQILGQGPKLLIQFQNNGVVDDSQLPKDRFSAERLKGVDSTLKIQPAKLEDSAVYLCASIPPGQGNYNEQFFGPGTRLTVL.

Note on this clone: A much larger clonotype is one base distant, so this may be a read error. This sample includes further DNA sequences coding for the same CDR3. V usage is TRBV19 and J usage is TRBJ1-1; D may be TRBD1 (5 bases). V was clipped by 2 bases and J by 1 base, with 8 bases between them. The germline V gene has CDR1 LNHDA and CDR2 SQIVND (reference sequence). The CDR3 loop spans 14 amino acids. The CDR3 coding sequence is TGTGCCAGTAGTATACAGGGTCCGAACACTGAAGCTTTCTTT. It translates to CASSIQGPNTEAFF.

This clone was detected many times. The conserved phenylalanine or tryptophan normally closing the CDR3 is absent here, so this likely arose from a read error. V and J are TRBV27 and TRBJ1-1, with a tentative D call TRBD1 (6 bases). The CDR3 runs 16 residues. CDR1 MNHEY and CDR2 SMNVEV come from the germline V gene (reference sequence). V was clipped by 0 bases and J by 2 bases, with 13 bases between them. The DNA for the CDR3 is TGTGCCAGCAGTTTATCACTCCCGGGGGCAAACACTGAAGCTTTCCTT. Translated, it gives CASSLSLPGANTEAFL.

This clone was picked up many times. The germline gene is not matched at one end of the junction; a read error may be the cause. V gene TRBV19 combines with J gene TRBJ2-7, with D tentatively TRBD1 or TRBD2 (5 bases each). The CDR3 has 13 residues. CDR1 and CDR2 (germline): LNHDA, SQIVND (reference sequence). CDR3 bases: TGTGCCAGTAGTGTAGAGGGGACCTACGAGCAGTACTTC. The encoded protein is CASSVEGTYEQYF.

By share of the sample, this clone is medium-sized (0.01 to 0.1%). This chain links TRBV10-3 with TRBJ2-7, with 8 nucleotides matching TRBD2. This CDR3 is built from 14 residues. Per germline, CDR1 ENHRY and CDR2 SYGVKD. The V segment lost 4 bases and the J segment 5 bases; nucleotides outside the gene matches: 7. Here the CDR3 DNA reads TGTGCCATCAGTGCGCGGGGGGCGGGGAACGAGCAGTACTTC. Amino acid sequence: CAISARGAGNEQYF.

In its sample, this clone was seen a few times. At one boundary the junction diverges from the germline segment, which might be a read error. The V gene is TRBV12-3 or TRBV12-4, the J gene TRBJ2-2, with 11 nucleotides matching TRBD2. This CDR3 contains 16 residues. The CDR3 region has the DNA TGTGCCAGCAGTTTGATAGCGGGAGGGTACACCTGGGAGCTGTTTTTC. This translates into CASSLIAGGYTWELFF.

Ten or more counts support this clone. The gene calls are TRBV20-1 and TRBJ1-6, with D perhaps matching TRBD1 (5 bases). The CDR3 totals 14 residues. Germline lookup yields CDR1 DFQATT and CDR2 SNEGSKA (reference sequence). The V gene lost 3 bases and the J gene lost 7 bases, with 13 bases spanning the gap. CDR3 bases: TGCAGTGCTAGTAGGGGCCTGAGGAATTCACCCCTCCACTTT. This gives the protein CSASRGLRNSPLHF.

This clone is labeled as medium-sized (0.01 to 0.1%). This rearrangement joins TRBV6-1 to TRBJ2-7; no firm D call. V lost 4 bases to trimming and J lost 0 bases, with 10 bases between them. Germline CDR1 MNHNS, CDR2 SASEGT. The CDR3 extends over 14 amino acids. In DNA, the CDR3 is TGTGCCAGCAGTGCTTGGACCCGCTCCTACGAGCAGTACTTC. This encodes CASSAWTRSYEQYF.

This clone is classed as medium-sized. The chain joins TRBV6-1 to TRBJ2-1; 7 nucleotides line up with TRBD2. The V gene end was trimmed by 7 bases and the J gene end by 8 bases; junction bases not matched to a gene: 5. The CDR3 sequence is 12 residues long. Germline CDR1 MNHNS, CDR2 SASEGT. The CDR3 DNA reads TGTGCCAGCACTTCCGGACTAGATGAGCAGTTCTTC. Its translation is CASTSGLDEQFF.

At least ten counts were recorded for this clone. The CDR3 region has the DNA TGTGCCAGCAGTCCCGACGCGGGGTCGACAGATACGCAGTATTTT. Protein sequence: CASSPDAGSTDTQYF. V is TRBV27 and J is TRBJ2-3, with D maybe TRBD2 (6 bases). Germline CDR1 is MNHEY and CDR2 is SMNVEV (reference sequence). The CDR3 extends over 15 amino acids. V was pared by 5 bases and J by 3 bases, with 15 bases between.

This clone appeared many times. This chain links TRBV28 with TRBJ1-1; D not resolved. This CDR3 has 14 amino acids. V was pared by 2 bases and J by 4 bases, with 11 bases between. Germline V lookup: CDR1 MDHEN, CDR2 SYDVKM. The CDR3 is CASSLDAVRTEAFF. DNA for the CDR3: TGTGCCAGCAGTTTAGATGCGGTTCGCACTGAAGCTTTCTTT.

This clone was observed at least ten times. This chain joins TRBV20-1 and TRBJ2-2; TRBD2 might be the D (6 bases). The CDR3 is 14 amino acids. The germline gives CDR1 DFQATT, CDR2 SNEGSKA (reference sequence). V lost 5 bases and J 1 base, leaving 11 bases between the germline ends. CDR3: CSARIGGNTGELFF. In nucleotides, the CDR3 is TGCAGTGCTCGCATCGGGGGGAACACCGGGGAGCTGTTTTTT.

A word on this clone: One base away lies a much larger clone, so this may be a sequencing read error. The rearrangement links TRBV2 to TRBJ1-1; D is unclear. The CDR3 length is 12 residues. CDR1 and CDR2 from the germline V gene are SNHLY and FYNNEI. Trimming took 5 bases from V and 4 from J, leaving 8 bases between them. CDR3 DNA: TGTGCCAGCAGTACCAGTATCACTGAAGCTTTCTTT. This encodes CASSTSITEAFF.